The source of this T cell receptor (beta chain) is a study of early T cells in non-severe SARS-CoV-2 infection. The wider study: The sequenced material was bulk RNA from unsorted whole blood, and its chains were unpaired. The study's findings and limits: VDJdb matching skewed toward anti-spike CD8 responses, missing private and CD4 specificities.

In the library, individual cDNA molecules carried attached unique molecular identifiers. One entry per CDR3 protein, called by TCRdb with MiXCR from the 5' RACE reads. This sample has tens of thousands of distinct CDR3 sequences, with about 4% found just once. Germline V CDR1 and CDR2: SQVTM, ANQGSEA. J was trimmed by 1 base and V by 7 bases; bases with no gene match: 7. This CDR3 has 16 amino acids. This clonotype was seen more than once but under ten times. What it binds is not known. This receptor was taken from an adult who was a healthcare worker with PCR-confirmed SARS-CoV-2 infection or an uninfected control (not recorded which). The sample was whole blood. V gene TRBV29-1 combines with J gene TRBJ2-3; TRBD2 aligns across 14 bases. The CDR3, as DNA: TGCAGCGCCCAGACTAGCGGGAGGGCCGGCACAGATACGCAGTATTTT. Protein sequence: CSAQTSGRAGTDTQYF.